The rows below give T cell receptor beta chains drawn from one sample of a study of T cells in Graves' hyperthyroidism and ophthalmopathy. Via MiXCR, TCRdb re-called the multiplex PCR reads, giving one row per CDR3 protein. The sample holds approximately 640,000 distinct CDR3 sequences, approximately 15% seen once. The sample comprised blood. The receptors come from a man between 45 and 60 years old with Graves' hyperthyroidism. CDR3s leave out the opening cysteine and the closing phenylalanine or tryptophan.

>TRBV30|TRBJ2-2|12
AWSVRWNTGELF
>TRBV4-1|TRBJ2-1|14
ASSPPRERAYNEQF
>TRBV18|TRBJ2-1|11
ASSTGQGAEQF
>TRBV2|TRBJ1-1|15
ASSPRDRGLRGTEAF
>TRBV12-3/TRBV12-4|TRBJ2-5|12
ASSEPGSQETQY
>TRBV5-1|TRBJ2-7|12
ASTPGTLSYEQY
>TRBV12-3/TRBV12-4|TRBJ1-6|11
ASGNSADSPLH
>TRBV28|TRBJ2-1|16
ASSFPYSRLAGGIEQF
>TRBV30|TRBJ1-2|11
AWSLGQGEGYT
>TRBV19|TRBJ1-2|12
ASSTSQFTYGYT
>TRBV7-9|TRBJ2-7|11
ASSFPLSYEQY
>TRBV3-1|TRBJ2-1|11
ASTLAGGDEQF
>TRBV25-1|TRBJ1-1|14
ASSATTGGYNTEAF
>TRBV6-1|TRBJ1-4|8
ASSDMKLF
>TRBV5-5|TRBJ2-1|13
ASSRAGTGFYEQF
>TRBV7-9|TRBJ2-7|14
ASSPPKRGVTYEQY
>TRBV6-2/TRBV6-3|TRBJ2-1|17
ASSYSSGRPLSSYNEQF
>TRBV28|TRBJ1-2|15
ASSLGTGTGKTHGYT
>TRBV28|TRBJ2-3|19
ASSRTRPQGGLAGVSGTQY
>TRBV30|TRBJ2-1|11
ACYGSSYNEQF
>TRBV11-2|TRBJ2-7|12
ASSLDLGPREQY
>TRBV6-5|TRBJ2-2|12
ASSYSTGAGELF
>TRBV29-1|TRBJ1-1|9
SVGTNTEAF
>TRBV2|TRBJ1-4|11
ASTGPESEKLF
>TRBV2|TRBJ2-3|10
ASTGLADTQY
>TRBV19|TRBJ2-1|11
ASSATGWNEQF
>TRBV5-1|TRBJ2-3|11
ASSLGNGDTQY
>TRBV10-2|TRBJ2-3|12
ASSDLLGTDTQY
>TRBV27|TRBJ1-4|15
ASSLFGGGGNNEKLF
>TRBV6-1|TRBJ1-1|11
ASRSQMNTEAF
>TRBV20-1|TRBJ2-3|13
SARDSGGGTDTQY
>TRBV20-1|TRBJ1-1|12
SAKQGAVNTEAF
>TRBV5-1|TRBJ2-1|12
ASSLAVGSDEQF
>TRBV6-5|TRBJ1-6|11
ASSYSRGTPLH